A selection of T cell receptor beta chains follows, all from one sample in a study of blood T cell repertoires in COVID-19. Here immunoSEQ multiplex PCR was the method, and the copy in TCRdb shows in-frame clones only, minus some. The table records a few hundred thousand clones, under 90% of them present only once. Input material: PBMCs or T cells enriched from blood (not recorded which). These receptors all stem from a man under 40 who had recovered from COVID-19. CDR3s include the opening cysteine and the closing phenylalanine or tryptophan. D genes are given only for firm matches. The size of a clone is reported for some rows only, either as once, few or many, or as a class for expanded clones.

abundance	v_gene	d_gene	j_gene	CDR3nt	CDR3aa
-	TRBV5-8	TRBD2	TRBJ2-5	TGTGCCAGCAGCCCACGGATAGCGGGGGGGGAGACCCAGTACTTC	CASSPRIAGGETQYF
-	TRBV28	-	TRBJ1-6	TGTGCCAGCGGGGGCCCAGGGCCCCGAAGGCAACCCCTCCACTTT	CASGGPGPRRQPLHF
-	TRBV30	TRBD1	TRBJ2-7	TGTGCCTGGAATACAGGACAGGCCTACGAGCAGTACTTC	CAWNTGQAYEQYF
-	TRBV28	-	TRBJ2-2	TGTGCCAGCACTTCCGGGGGAAACACCGGGGAGCTGTTTTTT	CASTSGGNTGELFF
-	TRBV5-1	-	TRBJ1-2	TGCGCCAGCAGCTCCGGGACAACCTCTAACTATGGCTACACCTTC	CASSSGTTSNYGYTF
-	TRBV27	-	TRBJ2-7	TGTGCCAGCAGTCGCACGACAGATGCCTACGAGCAGTACTTC	CASSRTTDAYEQYF
few	TRBV6-5	-	TRBJ1-5	TGTGCCAGCGGCTCGACGGGAAGCAATCAGCCCCAGCATTTT	CASGSTGSNQPQHF
-	TRBV19	-	TRBJ1-5	TGTGCCAGTAGTAGGGCCGGGACACTATATAGCAATCAGCCCCAGCATTTT	CASSRAGTLYSNQPQHF
-	TRBV6-5	-	TRBJ1-6	TGTGCCAGCAGATACCTACCTAGCTCCTATAATTCACCCCTCCACTTT	CASRYLPSSYNSPLHF
-	TRBV27	TRBD1	TRBJ1-1	TGTGCCAGCAGGCCTACAGGGGGAAGAGTCCCTGAAGCTTTCTTT	CASRPTGGRVPEAFF
-	TRBV19	-	TRBJ1-4	TGTGCCAGGCCTGCCTCGGGGATGACTAATGAAAAACTGTTTTTT	CARPASGMTNEKLFF
-	TRBV9	-	TRBJ1-1	TGTGCCAGCAGCGTAGAGGAGGGGAGAAGAGTGGAGTGG	CASSVEEGRRVEW
-	TRBV5-5	-	TRBJ2-2	TGTGCCAGCAGCTTCAGGGCGCACAACACCGGGGAGCTGTTTTTT	CASSFRAHNTGELFF
-	TRBV15	TRBD2	TRBJ2-5	TGTGCCACCAGCGGGAGGGCGCTGGAGACCCAGTACTTC	CATSGRALETQYF
-	TRBV29-1	TRBD1	TRBJ1-1	TGCAGCGCTGCCCCGGGACAGGGGAACACTGAAGCTTTCTTT	CSAAPGQGNTEAFF
-	TRBV28	TRBD2	TRBJ2-1	TGTGCCAGCAGTTTTAATGGCGGGGGAGACTACAATGAGCAGTTCTTC	CASSFNGGGDYNEQFF
-	TRBV7-2	TRBD2	TRBJ2-2	TGTGCCAGCAGCTTGGGGACTAGCGGCGGCCGGGAGCTGTTTTTT	CASSLGTSGGRELFF
-	TRBV18	-	TRBJ1-1	TGTGCCAGCTCAAAGGAGCGGGGGGAGTTGAACACTGAAGCTTTCTTT	CASSKERGELNTEAFF
-	TRBV27	-	TRBJ1-6	TGTGCCAGCAGGTCTCGTTCAGGGAGGTTCTCCTATAATTCACCCCTCCACTTT	CASRSRSGRFSYNSPLHF
few	TRBV6-1	TRBD1	TRBJ2-4	TGTGCCAGCAGTGAAGCAGGGACAGGGGATCACATTCAGTACTTC	CASSEAGTGDHIQYF
-	TRBV12-3/TRBV12-4	-	TRBJ1-2	TGTGCCAGCAGTCCCCAACAGGTCGAGGGCTACACCTTC	CASSPQQVEGYTF
-	TRBV19	TRBD2	TRBJ2-7	TGTGCCAGTAGTATGTTGGGACTAGCTCCCGAGCAGTACTTC	CASSMLGLAPEQYF
-	TRBV19	TRBD1	TRBJ2-5	TGTGCCAGTAGTACACCCTACAGGGGACGGCAGACCCAGTACTTC	CASSTPYRGRQTQYF
-	TRBV27	-	TRBJ1-2	TGTGCCAGCAGTTTATCGGTCTTTCCAGGTGGGGAGTCTAACTATGGCTACACCTTC	CASSLSVFPGGESNYGYTF
-	TRBV5-1	TRBD2	TRBJ2-7	TGCGCCAGCAGCTTGGAACTAGCGGGATACTACGAGCAGTACTTC	CASSLELAGYYEQYF
-	TRBV4-1	-	TRBJ1-1	TGCGCCAGCAGCGCACCAGGGGTCACTGAAGCTTTCTTT	CASSAPGVTEAFF
few	TRBV5-1	-	TRBJ1-1	TGCGCCAGCAGCTTAACAGGCTCCGAAGCTTTCTTT	CASSLTGSEAFF
-	TRBV7-9	TRBD1	TRBJ1-1	TGTGCCAGCAGCTTAACACCGGGACAGGCGAAGTCCACTGAAGCTTTCTTT	CASSLTPGQAKSTEAFF